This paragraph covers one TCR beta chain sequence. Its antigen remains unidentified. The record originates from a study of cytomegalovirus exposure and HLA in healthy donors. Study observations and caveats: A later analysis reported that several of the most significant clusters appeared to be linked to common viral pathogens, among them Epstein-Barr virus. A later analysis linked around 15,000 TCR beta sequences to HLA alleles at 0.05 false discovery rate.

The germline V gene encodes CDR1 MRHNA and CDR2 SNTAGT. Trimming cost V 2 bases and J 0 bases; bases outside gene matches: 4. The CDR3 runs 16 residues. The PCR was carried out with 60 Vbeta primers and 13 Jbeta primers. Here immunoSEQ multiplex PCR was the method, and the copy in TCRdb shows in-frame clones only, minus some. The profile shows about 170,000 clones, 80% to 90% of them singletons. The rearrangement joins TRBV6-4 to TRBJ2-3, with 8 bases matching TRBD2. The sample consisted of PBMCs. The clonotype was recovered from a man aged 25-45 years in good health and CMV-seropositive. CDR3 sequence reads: CASSDGASGSTDTQYF. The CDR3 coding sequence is TGTGCCAGCAGTGACGGGGCTAGCGGGAGCACAGATACGCAGTATTTT.